The 7 T cell receptor beta chains presented below share a single source sample, sequenced in a study of cytomegalovirus exposure and HLA in healthy donors. PCR employed 60 Vbeta and 13 Jbeta primers. Sequenced by immunoSEQ multiplex PCR; TCRdb stores in-frame clones only, minus some. The sample holds roughly 120,000 clones, 74% seen once. The source material was PBMCs. The receptors here all came from a man in his forties in good health and CMV-seropositive.

The CDR3 DNA is TGTGCCTGGTCCAGGGAGGTAGAGGAGCAGTACTTC. Encoded protein: CAWSREVEEQYF. The chain carries TRBV30 and TRBJ2-7; tentative D call: TRBD2 (6 bases). Deletions cut 5 bases from V and 7 bases from J, with 15 bases between. CDR1 is GTSNPN, CDR2 SVGIG, per germline (reference sequence). The CDR3 is 12 amino acids.

The rearrangement links TRBV30 to TRBJ2-3; 12 bases agree with TRBD2. The V gene end was trimmed by 0 bases and the J gene end by 3 bases; junction bases not matched to a gene: 7. The CDR3 covers 17 residues. CDR1 GTSNPN and CDR2 SVGIG come from the germline V gene (reference sequence). The CDR3 is CAWSVLAGGPPTDTQYF. The CDR3 DNA reads as TGTGCCTGGAGTGTCCTAGCGGGGGGGCCCCCAACAGATACGCAGTATTTT.

This clone came up a few times. This rearrangement joins TRBV29-1 to TRBJ1-1; 7 nucleotides line up with TRBD1. Germline V gene data show CDR1 as SQVTM and CDR2 as ANQGSEA. V shed 3 bases, J shed 6 bases, and the junction held 10 bases outside the gene matches. The CDR3 totals 14 residues. The CDR3 bases are TGCAGCGTTGATGTGACAGGGAAAAACGCTGAAGCTTTCTTT. It is translated as CSVDVTGKNAEAFF.

This clone was seen a handful of times. The genes are TRBV5-4 and TRBJ2-3; 7 bases are shared with TRBD2. V gave up 3 bases and J gave up 9 bases; unmatched junction bases: 16. This CDR3 has 16 amino acids. Germline CDR1 reads SGHNT; CDR2 reads YYREEE (reference sequence). CDR3 sequence (DNA): TGTGCCAGCAGCTCGGGGTTGGGACGGGAGGATAGGACGCAGTATTTT. Translating it yields CASSSGLGREDRTQYF.

V gene TRBV7-6 combines with J gene TRBJ2-7; 7 bases agree with TRBD1. The length of the CDR3 is 16 residues. Per the germline V gene, CDR1 is SGHVS and CDR2 is FNYEAQ. V shed 5 bases and J 2 bases; nucleotides not matched to a gene: 12. The chain's CDR3 is CASSRFRDRETYEQYF. The CDR3 nucleotides read TGTGCCAGCAGCCGATTCCGGGACAGAGAGACCTACGAGCAGTACTTC.

Concerning this clone itself: The identical CDR3 is also encoded by other nucleotide sequences in the sample. V usage is TRBV19 and J usage is TRBJ2-7; D not resolved. This CDR3 has 14 residues. The V and J ends lost 1 base and 4 bases respectively, with 11 bases between them. The V gene's germline CDR1 is LNHDA and CDR2 SQIVND (reference sequence). In DNA form, the CDR3 reads TGTGCCAGTAGTATAGGTGGCGGAAGTTACGAGCAGTACTTC. It encodes CASSIGGGSYEQYF.

The sample holds a few counts of this clone. The V and J genes are TRBV30 and TRBJ2-7; D perhaps matches TRBD1 (7 bases). Germline assignment: CDR1 GTSNPN and CDR2 SVGIG (reference sequence). The ends were cut back, 4 bases at V and 6 bases at J, with 19 bases in the middle. The CDR3 spans 14 residues. CDR3 amino acids: CAWKGGQLYREQYF. As DNA, the CDR3 is TGTGCCTGGAAGGGGGGACAGCTTTATCGCGAGCAGTACTTC. Full variable domain (rest looked up from reference TRBV30 and TRBJ2-7): SQTIHQWPATLVQPVGSPLSLECTVEGTSNPNLYWYRQAAGRGLQLLFYSVGIGQISSEVPQNLSASRPQDRQFILSSKKLLLSDSGFYLCAWKGGQLYREQYFGPGTRLTVT.